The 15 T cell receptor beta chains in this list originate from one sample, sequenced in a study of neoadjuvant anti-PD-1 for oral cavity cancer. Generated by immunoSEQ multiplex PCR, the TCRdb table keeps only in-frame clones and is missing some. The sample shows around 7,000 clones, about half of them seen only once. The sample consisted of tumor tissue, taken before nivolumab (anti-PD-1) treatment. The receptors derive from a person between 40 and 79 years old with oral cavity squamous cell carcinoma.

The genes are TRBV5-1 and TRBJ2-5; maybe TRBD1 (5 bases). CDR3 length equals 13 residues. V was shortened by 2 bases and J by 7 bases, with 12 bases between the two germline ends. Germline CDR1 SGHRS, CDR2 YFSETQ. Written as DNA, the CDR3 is TGCGCCAGCAGCTTAGTTAGGGGTGGGACCCAGTACTTC. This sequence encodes CASSLVRGGTQYF.

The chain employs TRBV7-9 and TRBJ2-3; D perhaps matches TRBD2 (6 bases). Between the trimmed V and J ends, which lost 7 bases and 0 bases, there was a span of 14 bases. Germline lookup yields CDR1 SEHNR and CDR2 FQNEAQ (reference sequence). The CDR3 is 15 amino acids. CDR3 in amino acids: CASNYPGTSTDTQYF. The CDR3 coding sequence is TGTGCCAGCAACTATCCCGGGACTAGCACAGATACGCAGTATTTT. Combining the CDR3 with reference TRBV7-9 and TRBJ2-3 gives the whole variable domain DTGVSQNPRHKITKRGQNVTFRCDPISEHNRLYWYRQTLGQGPEFLTYFQNEAQLEKSRLLSDRFSAERPKGSFSTLEIQRTEQGDSAMYLCASNYPGTSTDTQYFGPGTRLTVL.

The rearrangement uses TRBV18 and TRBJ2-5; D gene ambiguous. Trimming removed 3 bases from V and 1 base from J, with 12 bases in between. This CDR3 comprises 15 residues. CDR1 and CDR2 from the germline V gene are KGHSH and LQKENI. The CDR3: CASSPRALGQETQYF. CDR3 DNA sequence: TGTGCCAGCTCACCGAGAGCTCTGGGCCAAGAGACCCAGTACTTC.

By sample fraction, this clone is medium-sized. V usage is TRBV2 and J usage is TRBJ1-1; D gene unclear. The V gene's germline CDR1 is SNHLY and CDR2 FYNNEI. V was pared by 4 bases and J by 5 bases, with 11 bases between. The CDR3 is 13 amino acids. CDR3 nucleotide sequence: TGTGCCAGCAGTGGAGGTGATGGGACTGAAGCTTTCTTT. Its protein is CASSGGDGTEAFF.

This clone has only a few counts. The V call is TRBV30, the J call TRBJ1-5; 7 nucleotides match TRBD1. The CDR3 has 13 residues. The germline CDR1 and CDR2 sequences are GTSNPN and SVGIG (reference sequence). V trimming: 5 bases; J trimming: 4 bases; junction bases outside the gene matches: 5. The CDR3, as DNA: TGTGCCTGGCGACAGGGTTCTAATCAGCCCCAGCATTTT. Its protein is CAWRQGSNQPQHF.

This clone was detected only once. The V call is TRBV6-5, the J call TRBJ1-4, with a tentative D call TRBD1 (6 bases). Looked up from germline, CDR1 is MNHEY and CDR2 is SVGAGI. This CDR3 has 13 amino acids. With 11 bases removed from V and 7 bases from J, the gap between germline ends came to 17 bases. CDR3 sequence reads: CAVRGGPGEKLFF. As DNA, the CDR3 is TGTGCCGTAAGGGGGGGGCCGGGTGAAAAACTGTTTTTT.

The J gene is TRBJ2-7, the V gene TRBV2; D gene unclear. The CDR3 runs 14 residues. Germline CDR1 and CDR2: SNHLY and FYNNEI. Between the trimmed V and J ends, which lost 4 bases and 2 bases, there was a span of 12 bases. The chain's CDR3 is CASSVAVTTYEQYF. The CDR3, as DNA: TGTGCCAGCAGTGTGGCAGTAACAACCTACGAGCAGTACTTC.

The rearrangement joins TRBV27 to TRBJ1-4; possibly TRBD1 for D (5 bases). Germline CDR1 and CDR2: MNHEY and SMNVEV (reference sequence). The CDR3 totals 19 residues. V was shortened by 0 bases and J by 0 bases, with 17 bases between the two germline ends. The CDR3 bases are TGTGCCAGCAGTTTATCAGGGGCGGGCCCAATTGCAACTAATGAAAAACTGTTTTTT. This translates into CASSLSGAGPIATNEKLFF.

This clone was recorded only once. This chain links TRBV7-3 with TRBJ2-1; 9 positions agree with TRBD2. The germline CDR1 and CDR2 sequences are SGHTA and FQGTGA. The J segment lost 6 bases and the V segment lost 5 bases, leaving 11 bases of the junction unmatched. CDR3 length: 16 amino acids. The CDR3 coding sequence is TGTGCCAGCAGCCCGGTAGCGGGAGCGATTATCAATGAGCAGTTCTTC. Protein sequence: CASSPVAGAIINEQFF.

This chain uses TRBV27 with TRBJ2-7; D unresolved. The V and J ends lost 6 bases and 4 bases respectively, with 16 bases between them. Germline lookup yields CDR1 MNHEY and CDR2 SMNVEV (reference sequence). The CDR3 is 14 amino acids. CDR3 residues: CASSILGSAYEQYF. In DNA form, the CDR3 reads TGTGCCAGCAGCATATTGGGCAGCGCGTACGAGCAGTACTTC.

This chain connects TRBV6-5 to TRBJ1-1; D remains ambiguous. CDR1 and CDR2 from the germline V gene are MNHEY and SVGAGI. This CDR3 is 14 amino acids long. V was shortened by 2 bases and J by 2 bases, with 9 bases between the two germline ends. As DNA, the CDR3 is TGTGCCAGCAGTTACGTGGGTATTAACACTGAAGCTTTCTTT. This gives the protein CASSYVGINTEAFF.

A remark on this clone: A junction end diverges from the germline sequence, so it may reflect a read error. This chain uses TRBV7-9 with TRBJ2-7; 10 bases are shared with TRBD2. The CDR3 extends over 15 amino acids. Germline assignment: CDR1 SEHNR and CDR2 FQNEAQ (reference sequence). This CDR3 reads CASSLSGRASDEQYF. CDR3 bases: TGTGCCAGCAGCTTAAGCGGGAGGGCCTCCGACGAGCAGTACTTC.

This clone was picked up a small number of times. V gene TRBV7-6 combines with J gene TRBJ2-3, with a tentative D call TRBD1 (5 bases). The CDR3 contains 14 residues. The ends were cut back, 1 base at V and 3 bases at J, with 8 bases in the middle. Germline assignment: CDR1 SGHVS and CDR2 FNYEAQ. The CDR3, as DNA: TGTGCCAGCAGCTTAGAGGGGCGGACAGATACGCAGTATTTT. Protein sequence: CASSLEGRTDTQYF.

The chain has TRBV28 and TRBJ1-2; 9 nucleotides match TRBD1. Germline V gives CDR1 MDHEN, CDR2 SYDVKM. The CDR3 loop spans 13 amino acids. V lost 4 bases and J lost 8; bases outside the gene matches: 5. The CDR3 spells CASSYRTGEGYTF. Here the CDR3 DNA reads TGTGCCAGCAGTTATCGGACAGGGGAAGGCTACACCTTC.

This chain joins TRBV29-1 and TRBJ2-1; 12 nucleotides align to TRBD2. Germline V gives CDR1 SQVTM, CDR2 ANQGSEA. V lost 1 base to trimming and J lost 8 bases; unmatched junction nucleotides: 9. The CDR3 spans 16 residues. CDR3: CSVEGLAGVAIDEQFF. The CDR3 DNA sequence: TGCAGCGTTGAAGGACTAGCGGGAGTGGCTATCGATGAGCAGTTCTTC.